This T cell receptor beta chain is drawn from a study of T cells in Graves' hyperthyroidism and ophthalmopathy. Points from the study as a whole: Median prediction lead before ophthalmopathy onset was about 6.3 months with the model.

Using RNA transcripts as the source, TCR beta CDR3 regions were amplified. The TCR CDR3 first-round RT-PCR relied on the HTBI primer set. Using its own MiXCR run on the multiplex PCR reads, TCRdb lists one record per CDR3 protein. The sample records around 660,000 distinct CDR3 sequences, approximately 42% being singletons. This clonotype was observed a few times. The antigen remains unidentified. The sequence derives from an adult man with Graves' disease, either hyperthyroidism or ophthalmopathy (not recorded which). Material for sequencing was peripheral blood or thyroid tissue (not recorded which).

CDR3 protein: CSVRTGVFTVNTEAFF. The CDR3 DNA reads TGCAGCGTCAGGACAGGGGTGTTCACCGTGAACACTGAAGCTTTCTTT. This chain joins TRBV29-1 and TRBJ1-1; 9 nucleotides agree with TRBD1. V lost 6 bases and J lost 0; bases outside the gene matches: 11. The germline CDR1 and CDR2 sequences are SQVTM and ANQGSEA. The CDR3 has 16 amino acids.